What follows are 17 T cell receptor beta chains derived from one specimen sequenced in a study of Graves' ophthalmopathy and Graves' hyperthyroidism (dated by TCRdb to 2017 to 2018). The run used an Illumina HiSeq 2000. TCR beta CDR3 regions were amplified from RNA transcripts for repertoire sequencing. The first round of RT-PCR was done with HTBI primers and the Qiagen OneStep RT-PCR kit, and was followed by a second round of multiplex PCR, then size selection and purification. The raw public reads went through TCRdb reprocessing: fastp at Q25, MiXCR clone calling, in-frame beta chains kept. Duplicate CDR3 protein sequences are folded into a single record with the most common DNA and genes. The sample includes roughly 500,000 distinct CDR3 sequences, with roughly an eighth observed a single time. Clones ranked in the top ten supply roughly 10% of the sample. Sequenced sample: blood. These receptors all come from a woman in her twenties or thirties with Graves' ophthalmopathy. Donor details come from another sample of the same person, matched by shared clones.

This clonotype was picked up many times. The V call is TRBV30, the J call TRBJ2-2, with unresolved D. This CDR3 comprises 11 residues. Trimming removed 0 bases from V and 6 bases from J, with 2 bases in between. In germline, CDR1 is GTSNPN, CDR2 SVGIG (reference sequence). The CDR3 reads CAWSVPGELFF. The CDR3 nucleotides are TGTGCCTGGAGTGTACCCGGGGAGCTGTTTTTT.

This clonotype occurred many times. The chain carries TRBV12-3 or TRBV12-4 and TRBJ1-6, with 7 positions matching TRBD1. V lost 3 bases to trimming and J lost 8 bases; unmatched junction nucleotides: 7. This CDR3 is 15 amino acids long. The CDR3 DNA follows: TGTGCCAGCAGTTTTAAGACAGGGTGGGATTCACCCCTCCACTTT. As protein: CASSFKTGWDSPLHF.

This clonotype was seen at least ten times. The V call is TRBV15, the J call TRBJ2-5, with 11 nucleotides matching TRBD1. The CDR3 runs 16 residues. With 3 bases clipped from V and 5 bases from J, the junction kept 8 bases outside the gene matches. Germline CDR1 reads LNHNV; CDR2 reads YYDKDF (reference sequence). The DNA for the CDR3 is TGTGCCACCAGCAGGACTAGGACAGGGGGCTTCGAGACCCAGTACTTC. It is translated as CATSRTRTGGFETQYF.

This sequence joins TRBV6-1 and TRBJ2-3, with 8 bases aligning to TRBD2. Germline-derived CDR1 and CDR2 are MNHNS and SASEGT. The J segment lost 0 bases and the V segment lost 5 bases, leaving 4 bases of the junction unmatched. The CDR3 covers 15 residues. The chain's CDR3 is CASSKSGGSTDTQYF. In DNA form, the CDR3 reads TGTGCCAGCAGTAAAAGCGGGGGTAGCACAGATACGCAGTATTTT.

This clonotype was seen repeatedly, ten times or more. This sequence joins TRBV27 and TRBJ1-2; the match to TRBD1 covers 8 bases. In germline, CDR1 is MNHEY, CDR2 SMNVEV (reference sequence). CDR3 length: 14 amino acids. Germline trimming cut 4 bases from V and 5 bases from J; bases unmatched to any gene: 6. The chain's CDR3 is CASSSGGGTYGYTF. Here the CDR3 DNA reads TGTGCCAGCAGTTCAGGGGGCGGAACTTATGGCTACACCTTC.

The V and J genes are TRBV12-3 or TRBV12-4 and TRBJ2-2; 7 bases line up with TRBD1. V trimming: 4 bases; J trimming: 3 bases; junction bases outside the gene matches: 11. The CDR3 sequence is 17 residues long. CDR3 residues: CASSSGLPRGYTGELFF. CDR3 bases: TGTGCCAGCAGTTCCGGGCTCCCCAGGGGGTACACCGGGGAGCTGTTTTTT.

This clonotype has a handful of counts. The J gene is TRBJ2-3, the V gene TRBV20-1, with TRBD2 matching 12 bases. V dropped 0 bases and J dropped 3; count of bases not matched to a gene: 1. Germline V gene lookup returns CDR1 DFQATT and CDR2 SNEGSKA (reference sequence). The CDR3 runs to 15 residues. CDR3 nucleotide sequence: TGCAGTGCTAGAGATGGGACTAGCGGGACAGATACGCAGTATTTT. It yields the protein CSARDGTSGTDTQYF.

This clonotype was observed a handful of times. The J gene is TRBJ1-3, the V gene TRBV30; no firm D call. The CDR3 is made up of 13 amino acids. V shed 3 bases and J shed 4 bases, with 10 bases lying between them. Germline CDR1 and CDR2: GTSNPN and SVGIG (reference sequence). The CDR3 DNA follows: TGTGCCTGGAGCGAGGTTTCGGGAAACACCATATATTTT. Encoded protein: CAWSEVSGNTIYF.

V usage is TRBV29-1 and J usage is TRBJ1-1; no firm D call. This CDR3 is built from 11 residues. Trimming cost V 4 bases and J 0 bases, with 3 bases left between them. Germline-derived CDR1 and CDR2 are SQVTM and ANQGSEA. The CDR3 DNA is TGCAGCGTTGTGGTGAACACTGAAGCTTTCTTT. Amino acids: CSVVVNTEAFF.

The V and J genes are TRBV28 and TRBJ1-2; D might be TRBD1 (6 bases). Trimming cost V 3 bases and J 4 bases, with 18 bases left between them. CDR1 MDHEN and CDR2 SYDVKM come from the germline V gene. This CDR3 is 16 amino acids long. The CDR3 DNA follows: TGTGCCAGCAGTTTTTTCGGGGGGCCGGTGATCTATGGCTACACCTTC. As protein: CASSFFGGPVIYGYTF.

This clonotype was seen ten or more times. The CDR3 DNA sequence: TGTGCCAGCAGTTCCTGGACTAGCGGGGTCGCGAACACCGGGGAGCTGTTTTTT. It encodes CASSSWTSGVANTGELFF. V gene TRBV28 combines with J gene TRBJ2-2; TRBD2 matches 12 bases. V lost 4 bases and J lost 0; bases outside the gene matches: 6. The CDR3 is 18 amino acids. Germline values: CDR1 MDHEN, CDR2 SYDVKM.

This chain links TRBV11-2 with TRBJ1-3; a weak D match, TRBD1 (6 bases). Trimming removed 5 bases from V and 0 bases from J, with 11 bases in between. From germline, CDR1 is SGHAT and CDR2 FQNNGV. The CDR3 length is 15 residues. Written as DNA, the CDR3 is TGTGCCAGCAGCGCCCGACAGGCCTCTGGAAACACCATATATTTT. This translates into CASSARQASGNTIYF.

A word on this clonotype: A much bigger clone sits one base away, suggesting this may be a read error. The CDR3 ends on some other residue instead of the conserved phenylalanine or tryptophan, so this is likely a read error. This rearrangement joins TRBV12-3 or TRBV12-4 to TRBJ2-7, with D possibly being TRBD1 or TRBD2 (5 bases each). V gave up 6 bases and J gave up 2 bases, with 17 bases separating them. The CDR3 totals 15 residues. The chain's CDR3 is CASSSLYGATYEQYL. Written as DNA, the CDR3 is TGTGCCAGCAGCAGCCTTTACGGGGCAACCTACGAGCAGTACCTC.

The sample holds many counts of this clonotype. The gene calls are TRBV7-2 and TRBJ2-7, with D hard to call. Trimming left V 5 bases short and J 6 bases short, with 17 bases between. This CDR3 contains 14 residues. Germline CDR1 SGHTA, CDR2 FQGNSA. The CDR3 loop reads CASSPQAEAREQYF. DNA of the CDR3: TGTGCCAGCAGCCCTCAAGCCGAGGCACGCGAGCAGTACTTC. The variable domain in full, completed from reference TRBV7-2 and TRBJ2-7, reads GAGVSQSPSNKVTEKGKDVELRCDPISGHTALYWYRQSLGQGLEFLIYFQGNSAPDKSGLPSDRFSAERTGGSVSTLTIQRTQQEDSAVYLCASSPQAEAREQYFGPGTRLTVT.

This chain connects TRBV15 to TRBJ2-5, with D uncertain. Per germline, CDR1 LNHNV and CDR2 YYDKDF (reference sequence). CDR3 length: 13 residues. The V end lost 6 bases, the J end lost 5 bases, and 13 bases lay between the germline ends. CDR3 in DNA: TGTGCCACCAGTGAACACGGTGGGGAGACCCAGTACTTC. Protein sequence: CATSEHGGETQYF.

The chain combines TRBV19 with TRBJ2-5; D is perhaps TRBD1 (5 bases). Germline CDR1 reads LNHDA; CDR2 reads SQIVND (reference sequence). CDR3 length equals 14 residues. V lost 7 bases and J lost 2, with 14 bases in between. The CDR3 sequence: CASKGRGRQETQYF. The CDR3 bases are TGTGCCAGTAAGGGAAGGGGAAGACAAGAGACCCAGTACTTC.

Many counts were recorded for this clonotype. The chain links TRBV6-2 or TRBV6-3 to TRBJ1-1, with 9 bases lining up with TRBD1. The ends lost 7 bases at V and 9 bases at J; junction bases unmatched: 6. CDR1 MNHEY and CDR2 SVGEGT come from the germline V gene. The CDR3 consists of 12 residues. CDR3 protein: CASNRGQGKAFF. For the CDR3, the DNA is TGTGCCAGCAATAGGGGACAGGGAAAAGCTTTCTTT.